These T cell receptor beta chains were read from a single sample in a study of cytomegalovirus exposure and HLA in healthy donors. Assay used: immunoSEQ multiplex PCR; TCRdb lists only in-frame clones, some missing. Of approximately 170,000 clones in the sample, almost 75% were seen once. Sequencing was carried out using PBMCs. The receptors originated from a young woman in good health and CMV-seropositive. Both conserved end residues are part of each CDR3.

v_gene,j_gene,CDR3aa
TRBV4-3,TRBJ1-1,CASSQGPGMNTEAFF
TRBV14,TRBJ2-7,CASKSAAEGESGEQYF
TRBV5-1,TRBJ1-4,CASSPQAIGSNEKLFF
TRBV15,TRBJ2-5,CATSPPGSGHKTQYF
TRBV18,TRBJ2-3,CASSRTPGQGVDTQYF
TRBV11-3,TRBJ1-2,CASSLATRQGGINYGYTF
TRBV10-3,TRBJ1-5,CAISDDFGGNQPQHF
TRBV30,TRBJ1-1,CAWSVGGLAEAFF
TRBV7-8,TRBJ2-1,CASSLLTGGMWEQFF
TRBV5-1,TRBJ1-6,CASSLADSPLHF
TRBV19,.,CASSIGNRAYYEQYF
TRBV9,TRBJ2-7,CASSPGGNPYEQYF
TRBV6-5,TRBJ1-2,CASSYSTGQGPNTF
TRBV30,TRBJ2-3,CAWRLAGGPDTQYF
TRBV6-5,TRBJ1-6,CASSSGDRENSPLHF
TRBV27,TRBJ1-6,CASSTFLNRPNSPLHF
TRBV4-2,TRBJ1-1,CASSHGGQLGTEAFF
TRBV5-1,TRBJ2-1,CASNIRIGSSYNEQFF
TRBV4-1,TRBJ1-4,CASSPLGATNEKLFF
TRBV6-1,TRBJ1-4,CASSRQGLGEKLFF
TRBV27,TRBJ1-2,CASSPDRGLNYGYTF
TRBV4-2,TRBJ2-1,CASSPGQGPETEQFF
TRBV29-1,TRBJ2-1,CSVGRQGSLNEQFF
TRBV7-2,TRBJ2-5,CASSPGTGRRETQYF
TRBV6-6,TRBJ1-6,CASSVGQDLAPLHF
TRBV5-8,TRBJ1-5,CASSVKRLGQGVMAPQPQHF
TRBV5-1,TRBJ1-2,CASSNRPDYGYTF
TRBV2,TRBJ1-1,CASRGGEAFF
TRBV5-1,TRBJ2-4,CASSLAGGGLQNIQYF
TRBV25-1,TRBJ2-2,CASSTAGGSIAGELFF
TRBV27,TRBJ2-7,CASSLSGGGPYEQYF
TRBV5-6,TRBJ1-1,CASSLTGRSTEAFF
TRBV9,TRBJ2-1,CASSPEGGGLGEQFF
TRBV4-2,TRBJ2-3,CASSQETSGGGTDTQYF
TRBV9,TRBJ2-7,CASSPRDRGYEQYF
TRBV7-2,TRBJ2-5,CASSPTSGETQYF
TRBV5-4,TRBJ2-3,CASSLRVGVADTQYF
TRBV5-1,TRBJ1-1,CASSFKAGLPEAFF
TRBV7-3,TRBJ2-6,CASSLLPWDRGQAGANVLTF
TRBV4-3,TRBJ2-1,CASSQFSGGDYNEQFF
TRBV14,TRBJ2-1,CASSPSLAYHNEQFF